A selection of T cell receptor beta chains follows, all from one sample in a study of blood T cell repertoires in COVID-19. The assay was immunoSEQ multiplex PCR, and TCRdb's table has in-frame clones only and misses some. The sample has around 130,000 clones; just under 90% are singletons. Sequenced sample: peripheral blood. Every receptor here comes from a woman aged 45-59 years with acute or convalescent COVID-19. CDR3s include the opening cysteine and the closing phenylalanine or tryptophan. The D gene is left open where the match is weak. Not every row has a clone size; where given, it reads once, few, many or a size class.

TRBV18	TRBJ2-1	.	.	CASFRMGSENEQFF	TGTGCCAGCTTTCGGATGGGCTCCGAGAATGAGCAGTTCTTC
TRBV24-1	TRBJ1-4	.	.	CATSDPSSGEEKLFF	TGTGCCACCAGTGACCCATCAAGTGGGGAGGAAAAACTGTTTTTT
TRBV28	TRBJ1-5	TRBD1	.	CASSRTGFQPQHF	TGTGCCAGCAGTCGGACAGGGTTTCAGCCCCAGCATTTT
TRBV6-1	TRBJ1-2	TRBD1	.	CASGGQGHGYTF	TGTGCCAGTGGGGGACAGGGACATGGCTACACCTTC
TRBV5-6	TRBJ1-5	.	.	CASSPGGGTSNQPQHF	TGTGCCAGCAGCCCGGGGGGGGGTACTAGCAATCAGCCCCAGCATTTT
TRBV4-2	TRBJ2-7	TRBD2	.	CASSQTTRGLGSYEQYF	TGTGCCAGCAGCCAGACCACCAGGGGACTAGGGTCCTACGAGCAGTACTTC
TRBV5-1	TRBJ1-2	TRBD1	.	CASSYLSTGVVGYTF	TGCGCCAGCAGCTACTTATCGACAGGGGTGGTTGGCTACACCTTC
TRBV6-5	TRBJ1-2	.	.	CASSPTVMYGYTF	TGTGCCAGCAGCCCGACAGTAATGTATGGCTACACCTTC
TRBV4-1	TRBJ2-5	TRBD1	.	CASSRATGGREETQYF	TGCGCCAGCAGCCGGGCTACAGGGGGCAGAGAGGAGACCCAGTACTTC
TRBV19	TRBJ1-2	.	few	CASSRSQVGSYGYTF	TGTGCCAGTAGTCGATCTCAGGTTGGGAGCTATGGCTACACCTTC
TRBV6-2/TRBV6-3	TRBJ1-2	.	.	CASSWSYGYTF	TGTGCCAGCAGTTGGAGCTATGGCTACACCTTC
TRBV10-3	TRBJ2-5	TRBD1	.	CAISESVRGMVGETQYF	TGTGCCATCAGTGAATCGGTCAGGGGGATGGTAGGAGAGACCCAGTACTTC
TRBV6-5	TRBJ2-5	.	.	CASSYGGVETQYF	TGTGCCAGCAGTTACGGGGGCGTGGAGACCCAGTACTTC
TRBV6-1	TRBJ1-2	.	once	CASSEAESANYGYTF	TGTGCCAGCAGTGAAGCGGAGAGTGCGAACTATGGCTACACCTTC
TRBV7-9	TRBJ1-3	.	once	CASSLFPQGYGNTIYF	TGTGCCAGCAGCTTATTTCCCCAGGGGTATGGAAACACCATATATTTT
TRBV1	TRBJ1-3	.	.	CTSSQDRRDSGNTIYF	TGCACCAGCAGCCAAGATCGGAGGGACTCTGGAAACACCATATATTTT
TRBV5-3	TRBJ2-3	TRBD2	.	CARSLDLTSGRSDTQYF	TGTGCCAGAAGCCTGGACCTAACTAGCGGGAGGTCAGATACGCAGTATTTT
TRBV3-1/TRBV3-2	TRBJ2-2	TRBD1	.	CASSLRDRGTGELFF	TGTGCCAGCAGCCTCCGGGACAGGGGGACCGGGGAGCTGTTTTTT
TRBV11-2	TRBJ2-1	TRBD2	.	CASSFPITSGPSSYNEQFF	TGTGCCAGCAGCTTTCCGATTACTAGCGGGCCTAGCTCCTACAATGAGCAGTTCTTC
TRBV18	TRBJ1-5	.	.	CASSPVKGVRNQPQHF	TGTGCCAGCTCACCCGTAAAGGGGGTAAGGAATCAGCCCCAGCATTTT
TRBV18	TRBJ2-1	TRBD2	.	CASSPLAGSNEQFF	TGTGCCAGCTCACCCCTAGCGGGAAGCAATGAGCAGTTCTTC
TRBV18	TRBJ1-4	.	.	CASSQRPRAVETNEKLFF	TGTGCCAGCTCACAACGGCCCAGGGCGGTGGAAACTAATGAAAAACTGTTTTTT
TRBV4-1	TRBJ1-2	.	.	CASSQDRVNGGGYTF	TGCGCCAGCAGCCAAGATAGAGTGAACGGCGGTGGCTACACCTTC
TRBV19	TRBJ1-2	.	.	CASSGPGRWGNYGYTF	TGTGCCAGTAGTGGCCCAGGGAGGTGGGGTAACTATGGCTACACCTTC
TRBV2	TRBJ1-1	.	.	CASSVEGPGRAFF	TGTGCCAGCAGTGTTGAGGGACCAGGGAGGGCTTTCTTT
TRBV27	TRBJ2-7	.	.	CASRKAGSYEQYF	TGTGCCAGCAGAAAGGCAGGAAGTTACGAGCAGTACTTC
TRBV4-3	TRBJ2-7	TRBD2	.	CASSFGLDYSSYEQYF	TGCGCCAGCAGCTTTGGACTAGATTATTCCTCCTACGAGCAGTACTTC
TRBV2	TRBJ1-2	.	once	CASSITLGGDGYTF	TGTGCCAGCAGTATAACCTTGGGGGGGGATGGCTACACCTTC
TRBV6-2/TRBV6-3	TRBJ1-2	TRBD1	once	CASSYPTGFYGYTF	TGTGCCAGCAGTTACCCGACAGGGTTCTATGGCTACACCTTC